The 13 T cell receptor beta chains in this list originate from one sample, sequenced in a study of identical twins. TCRdb re-analysed the 5' RACE reads in MiXCR, keeping a single row per CDR3 protein. The sample has a few hundred thousand distinct CDR3 sequences; 24% are singletons. These records were also assigned to another study, of T cells expressing NK-cell markers.

The sequencing sample was made of CD4+ T cells sorted from blood. The receptors shown here come from a young woman in good health.

V usage is TRBV21-1 and J usage is TRBJ2-1; TRBD1 was called by the table and not checked on the DNA. TRBV21-1 is shown as a pseudogene. The CDR3 extends over 14 amino acids. CDR3: CASTPGQEYNEQFF. The CDR3 region has the DNA TGTGCCAGTACACCGGGACAGGAATACAATGAGCAGTTCTTC.

This clonotype occurred a few times. The CDR3 region is CASSRPGGLATTPQYF. CDR3 in DNA: TGTGCCAGCAGTCGCCCTGGGGGACTAGCGACCACCCCGCAGTACTTC. The chain has TRBV12-3 or TRBV12-4 and TRBJ2-7, with 10 bases lining up with TRBD2. The CDR3 spans 16 residues. Trimming at V came to 5 bases and at J to 9 bases, leaving 16 bases not matched to a gene.

The chain uses TRBV5-1 and TRBJ2-1; 10 bases align to TRBD2. There are 15 residues in the CDR3. CDR1 is SGHRS, CDR2 YFSETQ, per germline. Unmatched junction bases numbered 9, after V lost 6 bases and J lost 6 bases. DNA for the CDR3: TGCGCCAGCATCCCCGGACTAGCGGATTTCAATGAGCAGTTCTTC. Translation gives CASIPGLADFNEQFF.

In its sample, this clonotype was seen a few times. This chain joins TRBV20-1 and TRBJ2-2; TRBD1 matches 7 bases. Germline V gives CDR1 DFQATT, CDR2 SNEGSKA (reference sequence). The V segment lost 0 bases and the J segment 5 bases; nucleotides outside the gene matches: 9. CDR3 length equals 16 residues. CDR3 nucleotide sequence: TGCAGTGCTAGAGATCACACACAGGGGTCGACCGGGGAGCTGTTTTTT. Translating gives CSARDHTQGSTGELFF.

V gene TRBV20-1 combines with J gene TRBJ1-1, with D maybe TRBD1 (5 bases). CDR3 length: 14 residues. V lost 3 bases and J 4 bases, leaving 15 bases between the germline ends. Germline V CDR1 and CDR2: DFQATT, SNEGSKA (reference sequence). The DNA of the CDR3 is TGCAGTGCTAGGGGACCCGGCTCTGGCACTGAAGCTTTCTTT. This codes for CSARGPGSGTEAFF.

To note about this clonotype: This could be a read error, since a much larger clone is one nucleotide away. This chain connects TRBV5-1 to TRBJ1-2; no reliable D call. V was trimmed by 0 bases and J by 4 bases, leaving 7 bases between them. Germline CDR1 reads SGHRS; CDR2 reads YFSETQ. CDR3 length: 13 residues. The CDR3 protein is CASSLGSTYGYTF. CDR3 in DNA: TGCGCCAGCAGCTTGGGGTCTACCTATGGCTACACCTTC.

The chain links TRBV7-3 to TRBJ2-1, with 9 bases fitting TRBD2. V lost 5 bases and J lost 0; bases outside the gene matches: 8. The CDR3 consists of 17 residues. CDR1 is SGHTA and CDR2 is FQGTGA in the germline V gene. The CDR3 DNA sequence: TGTGCCAGCAGCGGAAAAGCGGGGGGAGACTCCTACAATGAGCAGTTCTTC. The encoded protein is CASSGKAGGDSYNEQFF.

This clonotype occurred a few times. An end of the junction does not agree with germline; a read error may underlie this. The V and J genes are TRBV7-7 and TRBJ1-1; D gene uncertain. The length of the CDR3 is 13 residues. CDR1 SSHAT and CDR2 FNYEAQ come from the germline V gene (reference sequence). The CDR3 DNA follows: TGTGCTAGCAGTTCAAAGCTGAACACTGAAGCTTTCTTT. It translates to CASSSKLNTEAFF.

V gene TRBV12-3 or TRBV12-4 combines with J gene TRBJ1-1, with D perhaps TRBD1 (5 bases). This CDR3 has 14 residues. Trimming shortened V by 8 bases and J by 1 base, and 14 bases separated the two germline ends. CDR3 residues: CASEPGHPNTEAFF. In DNA, the CDR3 is TGTGCCAGCGAACCCGGACACCCGAACACTGAAGCTTTCTTT.

The chain combines TRBV5-1 with TRBJ2-2; D not certain. The V and J ends lost 5 bases and 4 bases respectively, with 12 bases between them. CDR3 length equals 14 residues. Germline loops: CDR1 SGHRS, CDR2 YFSETQ. The CDR3 loop reads CASSGLKPTGELFF. DNA for the CDR3: TGCGCCAGCAGTGGATTAAAGCCCACCGGGGAGCTGTTTTTT.

DNA for the CDR3: TGCAGTGCTCAGCAGGCAGTGGAGCAGTTCTTC. Protein: CSAQQAVEQFF. The chain employs TRBV20-1 and TRBJ2-1; D gene unclear. The CDR3 length is 11 residues. V was trimmed by 5 bases and J by 10 bases, leaving 12 bases between them. CDR1 and CDR2 (germline): DFQATT, SNEGSKA (reference sequence).

The rearrangement links TRBV6-5 to TRBJ1-2; TRBD1 might be the D (5 bases). V lost 2 bases to trimming and J lost 4 bases, with 11 bases between them. The germline gives CDR1 MNHEY, CDR2 SVGAGI. This CDR3 region has 14 residues. In DNA, the CDR3 is TGTGCCAGCAGTTACGGGGGAACACTCTATGGCTACACCTTC. Translated, it gives CASSYGGTLYGYTF.

The J gene is TRBJ1-1, the V gene TRBV5-1; 8 nucleotides agree with TRBD1. CDR3 size: 13 residues. Germline CDR1 SGHRS, CDR2 YFSETQ. The junction had 5 bases not matched to a gene; V was cut back by 7 bases and J by 3 bases. CDR3 nucleotide sequence: TGCGCCAGCTCCCGGACAGGGTACACTGAAGCTTTCTTT. It is translated as CASSRTGYTEAFF.